The 22 T cell receptor beta chains below all came from one sample that was sequenced in a study of response to subunit inactivated influenza vaccine. TCRdb independently ran MiXCR on the RT-PCR reads; one entry per CDR3 protein. The repertoire has hundreds of thousands of distinct CDR3 sequences, around 8% of them found once; the top ten carry 10% to 15%. The sequences come from PBMCs from blood, collected around 25 months after vaccination. These receptors were taken from a man between 50 and 70 years old who received an inactivated influenza vaccine.

The genes are TRBV30 and TRBJ2-5, with D unclear. This CDR3 contains 13 residues. Looked up from germline, CDR1 is GTSNPN and CDR2 is SVGIG (reference sequence). Trimming shortened V by 0 bases and J by 7 bases, and 12 bases separated the two germline ends. This CDR3 reads CAWSVSPPGTQYF. In nucleotides, the CDR3 is TGTGCCTGGAGTGTATCACCACCGGGGACCCAGTACTTC.

This chain joins TRBV7-2 and TRBJ2-2; 10 positions match TRBD2. The CDR3 extends over 16 amino acids. The J segment lost 7 bases and the V segment lost 5 bases, leaving 10 bases of the junction unmatched. Germline V lookup: CDR1 SGHTA, CDR2 FQGNSA. The CDR3 bases are TGTGCCAGCAGCGCCCAAGCGGGGGGGCATGGCGGGGAGCTGTTTTTT. It is translated as CASSAQAGGHGGELFF.

This clonotype occurred a few times. The chain has TRBV4-1 and TRBJ1-2; D is ambiguous. Between the trimmed V and J ends, which lost 1 base and 5 bases, there was a span of 17 bases. CDR3 size: 16 residues. The germline gives CDR1 MGHRA, CDR2 YSYEKL. The CDR3 protein is CASSQVIPGRKYGYTF. As DNA, the CDR3 is TGCGCCAGCAGCCAAGTTATACCCGGACGCAAGTATGGCTACACCTTC.

This clonotype was counted only a few times. The gene calls are TRBV15 and TRBJ2-5, with a weak D call TRBD1 (5 bases). Germline V gene data show CDR1 as LNHNV and CDR2 as YYDKDF (reference sequence). The CDR3 spans 14 residues. Trimming stripped 3 bases from V and 2 bases from J, with 10 bases between. CDR3 DNA: TGTGCCACCAGCAGGGACACCTCTCAAGAGACCCAGTACTTC. Residues: CATSRDTSQETQYF. The entire variable domain, with the rest obtained from reference TRBV15 and TRBJ2-5, is as follows: DAMVIQNPRYQVTQFGKPVTLSCSQTLNHNVMYWYQQKSSQAPKLLFHYYDKDFNNEADTPDNFQSRRPNTSFCFLDIRSPGLGDTAMYLCATSRDTSQETQYFGPGTRLLVL.

This clonotype has at least ten counts. The chain uses TRBV10-3 and TRBJ1-1; TRBD1 might be the D (5 bases). CDR3 size: 13 residues. V lost 6 bases to trimming and J lost 3 bases, with 11 bases between them. CDR1 and CDR2 (germline): ENHRY, SYGVKD. CDR3 nucleotide sequence: TGTGCCATCAGGGGGGGTCTTTACACTGAAGCTTTCTTT. It specifies CAIRGGLYTEAFF.

The J gene is TRBJ2-2, the V gene TRBV7-6; D not resolved. Germline-derived CDR1 and CDR2 are SGHVS and FNYEAQ. V gave up 1 base and J gave up 0 bases, with 15 bases separating them. The CDR3 spans 18 residues. The DNA for the CDR3 is TGTGCCAGCAGCTTAGGTTCTCATGGGCACACGAACACCGGGGAGCTGTTTTTT. It yields the protein CASSLGSHGHTNTGELFF.

This clonotype was counted at least ten times. The V and J genes are TRBV29-1 and TRBJ2-5; D ambiguous. CDR1 SQVTM and CDR2 ANQGSEA come from the germline V gene. There are 10 residues in the CDR3. Trimming left V 2 bases short and J 5 bases short, with 3 bases between. CDR3 DNA sequence: TGCAGCGTTGAAAGTGAGACCCAGTACTTC. Translated, it gives CSVESETQYF. Based on the CDR3 plus reference TRBV29-1 and TRBJ2-5, the full variable domain is SAVISQKPSRDICQRGTSLTIQCQVDSQVTMMFWYRQQPGQSLTLIATANQGSEATYESGFVIDKFPISRPNLTFSTLTVSNMSPEDSSIYLCSVESETQYFGPGTRLLVL.

This clonotype was counted a few times. The CDR3 region has the DNA TGCAGTGCTAGCGGTTCCAACTCTGGGGCCAACGTCCTGACTTTC. Amino acid sequence: CSASGSNSGANVLTF. The chain joins TRBV20-1 to TRBJ2-6; D call uncertain. The germline gives CDR1 DFQATT, CDR2 SNEGSKA (reference sequence). CDR3 length: 15 amino acids. Trimming left V 3 bases short and J 0 bases short, with 9 bases between.

A few counts support this clonotype. Since a much larger clone is just one base distant, this may be a read error. The rearrangement joins TRBV4-2 to TRBJ2-7, with a weak D call TRBD1 (6 bases). V lost 1 base and J 1 base, leaving 8 bases between the germline ends. CDR1 is LGHNA and CDR2 is YNFKEQ in the germline V gene. The CDR3 consists of 14 residues. The CDR3 coding sequence is TGTGCCAGCAGCCAAGCACAGGGATCCTACGAGCAGTACTTC. Its translation: CASSQAQGSYEQYF.

The gene calls are TRBV3-1 and TRBJ1-1; D is unclear. Trimming took 4 bases from V and 4 from J, leaving 13 bases between them. There are 14 residues in the CDR3. Germline V gene sequence: CDR1 LGHDT, CDR2 YNNKEL (reference sequence). As DNA, the CDR3 is TGTGCCAGCAGCCGCCTCCGGGGTGGCACTGAAGCTTTCTTT. It encodes CASSRLRGGTEAFF.

Many counts were recorded for this clonotype. V is TRBV29-1 and J is TRBJ2-1; D unclear. V lost 3 bases, J lost 7 bases, and 7 bases lay in between. Germline CDR1 reads SQVTM; CDR2 reads ANQGSEA. The CDR3 totals 11 residues. CDR3 sequence reads: CSVETVNEQFF. CDR3 nucleotides: TGCAGCGTTGAGACGGTGAATGAGCAGTTCTTC.

The chain is built from TRBV18 and TRBJ2-4, with D tentatively TRBD1 (5 bases). CDR3 size: 16 residues. CDR1 and CDR2 from the germline V gene are KGHSH and LQKENI. The V gene lost 2 bases and the J gene lost 1 base, with 12 bases spanning the gap. The CDR3 loop reads CASSPSQGIAKNIQYF. The CDR3 coding sequence is TGTGCCAGCTCACCATCGCAGGGTATCGCCAAAAACATTCAGTACTTC.

This clonotype was found many times. The V call is TRBV9, the J call TRBJ2-1; tentatively, D is TRBD2 (5 bases). There are 13 residues in the CDR3. In germline, CDR1 is SGDLS, CDR2 YYNGEE. V shed 3 bases and J shed 4 bases, with 8 bases lying between them. CDR3: CASSGGLYNEQFF. CDR3 in DNA: TGTGCCAGCAGCGGAGGACTGTACAATGAGCAGTTCTTC.

There are many counts of this clonotype. The chain uses TRBV27 and TRBJ1-1; no reliable D call. Germline V lookup: CDR1 MNHEY, CDR2 SMNVEV (reference sequence). The V and J ends lost 4 bases and 0 bases respectively, with 9 bases between them. The CDR3 length is 14 residues. CDR3 nucleotide sequence: TGTGCCAGCAGTTATCAGGCAATGAACACTGAAGCTTTCTTT. This encodes CASSYQAMNTEAFF.

V gene TRBV3-1 combines with J gene TRBJ2-5; TRBD1 aligns across 7 bases. Germline CDR1 and CDR2: LGHDT and YNNKEL (reference sequence). This CDR3 contains 15 residues. J was trimmed by 3 bases and V by 3 bases; bases with no gene match: 7. The CDR3 region is CASSQTTGSKETQYF. The DNA of the CDR3 is TGTGCCAGCAGCCAGACGACAGGGTCCAAAGAGACCCAGTACTTC.

In its sample, this clonotype was seen a few times. The J gene is TRBJ2-3, the V gene TRBV4-2; D is unclear. The CDR3 is made up of 16 amino acids. The V and J ends lost 0 bases and 2 bases respectively, with 12 bases between them. The germline V gene has CDR1 LGHNA and CDR2 YNFKEQ. CDR3 nucleotides: TGTGCCAGCAGCCAAGAACGGAGACTGACCACAGATACGCAGTATTTT. Its protein is CASSQERRLTTDTQYF.

V usage is TRBV20-1 and J usage is TRBJ2-7; 11 nucleotides align to TRBD2. The V and J ends lost 2 bases and 6 bases, in that order; junction bases with no gene match: 6. This CDR3 has 14 residues. CDR1 and CDR2 from the germline V gene are DFQATT and SNEGSKA (reference sequence). In DNA, the CDR3 is TGCAGTGCTAGACTAGCGGGGGGCGGATTCGAGCAGTACTTC. It yields the protein CSARLAGGGFEQYF.

This clonotype was observed many times. The V gene is TRBV7-2, the J gene TRBJ2-3; 8 bases agree with TRBD2. The CDR3 consists of 15 residues. CDR1 SGHTA and CDR2 FQGNSA come from the germline V gene. The J segment lost 7 bases and the V segment lost 1 base, leaving 7 bases of the junction unmatched. The CDR3 protein is CASSLDRGGTNTQYF. The CDR3 nucleotides are TGTGCCAGCAGCTTAGATCGGGGGGGCACTAATACGCAGTATTTT. The variable domain in full, completed from reference TRBV7-2 and TRBJ2-3, reads GAGVSQSPSNKVTEKGKDVELRCDPISGHTALYWYRQSLGQGLEFLIYFQGNSAPDKSGLPSDRFSAERTGGSVSTLTIQRTQQEDSAVYLCASSLDRGGTNTQYFGPGTRLTVL.

This clonotype came up many times. The chain carries TRBV12-3 or TRBV12-4 and TRBJ2-3, with D perhaps matching TRBD1 (5 bases). The CDR3 spans 16 residues. The V end lost 0 bases, the J end lost 6 bases, and 16 bases lay between the germline ends. The CDR3, as DNA: TGTGCCAGCAGTTTAGCGCTGGCAGGGCCGTTCGATACGCAGTATTTT. Translation: CASSLALAGPFDTQYF.

This clonotype appeared many times. The rearrangement joins TRBV12-3 or TRBV12-4 to TRBJ2-2; D ambiguous. Trimming pared 3 bases from V and 3 bases from J, leaving 8 bases between. The CDR3 length is 14 residues. For the CDR3, the DNA is TGTGCCAGCAGTTTTGGGTTGGACACCGGGGAGCTGTTTTTT. Translation gives CASSFGLDTGELFF.

The rearrangement joins TRBV4-3 to TRBJ1-6; the match to TRBD1 covers 7 bases. The V gene's germline CDR1 is LGHNA and CDR2 YSLEER. CDR3 length: 15 amino acids. V shed 1 base, J shed 9 bases, and the junction held 6 bases outside the gene matches. The CDR3 DNA follows: TGCGCCAGCAGCCAAGGGGGACAGAGAGGTTCACCCCTCCACTTT. Translation: CASSQGGQRGSPLHF.

The chain carries TRBV7-8 and TRBJ2-5, with D tentatively TRBD1 or TRBD2 (6 bases each). This CDR3 is built from 14 residues. Trimming took 2 bases from V and 8 from J, leaving 15 bases between them. In germline, CDR1 is SGHVS, CDR2 FQNEAQ. The CDR3 reads CASSLSGAGVTQYF. CDR3 nucleotides: TGTGCCAGCAGCTTATCGGGGGCAGGAGTTACCCAGTACTTC.